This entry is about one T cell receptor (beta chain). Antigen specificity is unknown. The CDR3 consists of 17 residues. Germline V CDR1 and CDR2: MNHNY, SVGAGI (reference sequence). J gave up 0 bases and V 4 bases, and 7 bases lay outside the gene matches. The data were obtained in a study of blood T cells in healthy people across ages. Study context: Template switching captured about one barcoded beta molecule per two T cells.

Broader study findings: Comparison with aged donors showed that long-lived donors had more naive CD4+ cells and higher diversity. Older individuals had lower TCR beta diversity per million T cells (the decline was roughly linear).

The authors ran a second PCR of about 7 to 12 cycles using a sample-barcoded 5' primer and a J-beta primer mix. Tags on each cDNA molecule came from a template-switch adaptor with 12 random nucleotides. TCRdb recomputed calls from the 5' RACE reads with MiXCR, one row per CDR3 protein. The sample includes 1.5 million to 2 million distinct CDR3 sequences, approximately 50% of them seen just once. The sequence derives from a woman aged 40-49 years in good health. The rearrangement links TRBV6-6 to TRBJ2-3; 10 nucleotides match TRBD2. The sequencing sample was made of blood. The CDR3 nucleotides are TGTGCCAGCAGTTCTCCGACTAGCGGGCTTAGCACAGATACGCAGTATTTT. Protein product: CASSSPTSGLSTDTQYF.